The rows below give T cell receptor beta chains drawn from one sample of a study of technical replicates of blood from a handful of donors. Using immunoSEQ multiplex PCR, the repertoire was profiled, and TCRdb retains in-frame clones only, with some absent. The sample has more than 80,000 clones, roughly 96% seen once. The sequencing input was T cells isolated from PBMCs. The receptors originated from a human donor in good health. Each CDR3 is given with its conserved first and last residue. Fields, in order: J gene, V gene, CDR3 length, clone size, D gene, CDR3 DNA, CDR3 protein. D genes are given only for firm matches. Rows may omit the clone size; those that give it use once, few, many or a size class.

>TRBJ1-1|TRBV30|13|once|-
TGTGCCTGGGGGATCAAGGGGGGGACTGAAGCTTTCTTT
CAWGIKGGTEAFF
>TRBJ2-6|TRBV5-1|16|-|TRBD1
TGCGCCAGCAGCCTATGGACAGGCTCTGGGGCCAACGTCCTGACTTTC
CASSLWTGSGANVLTF
>TRBJ1-4|TRBV9|15|-|TRBD1
TGTGCCAGCAGCGGACAGGGTGCAACTAATGAAAAACTGTTTTTT
CASSGQGATNEKLFF
>TRBJ1-3|TRBV28|14|-|-
TGTGCCAGCAGTTTGGGGGGCTCTGGAAACACCATATATTTT
CASSLGGSGNTIYF
>TRBJ1-2|TRBV19|16|-|TRBD1
TGTGCCAGTAGCCAAGGGGGACAGGGGGCGACGGGCGGCTACACCTTC
CASSQGGQGATGGYTF
>TRBJ2-1|TRBV7-9|17|once|TRBD1
TGTGCCAGCAGCCGAATCACCGGGACAGGGAGAGGGAATGAGCAGTTCTTC
CASSRITGTGRGNEQFF
>TRBJ2-1|TRBV12-5|17|-|TRBD1
TGTGCTAGTGGTTTGGCCCCGGACAGGGGAACTTACAATGAGCAGTTCTTC
CASGLAPDRGTYNEQFF
>TRBJ1-1|TRBV4-3|16|-|TRBD1
TGCGCCAGCAGCCAAGATCCGACAGGGATGAACACTGAAGCTTTCTTT
CASSQDPTGMNTEAFF
>TRBJ2-1|TRBV5-1|12|-|-
TGCGCCAGCAGCCCTAATTACAATGAGCAGTTCTTC
CASSPNYNEQFF
>TRBJ1-2|TRBV9|14|-|-
TGTGCCAGCAGCCCAGAGGCAGGGATGAATGGCTACACCTTC
CASSPEAGMNGYTF
>TRBJ1-3|TRBV28|16|-|-
TGTGCCAGCAGTTTCCGGGACGGGAGCTCTGGAAACACCATATATTTT
CASSFRDGSSGNTIYF
>TRBJ2-7|TRBV28|15|once|-
TGTGCCAGCACCTTTCGGACAGTAGTATCCTACGAGCAGTACTTC
CASTFRTVVSYEQYF
>TRBJ1-3|TRBV29-1|14|-|TRBD1
TGCAGCGTTTCCGGGACAGGGTCTGGAAACACCATATATTTT
CSVSGTGSGNTIYF
>TRBJ1-1|TRBV20-1|11|-|-
TGCAGTGCCAGTACAGGGATGGGAGCTTTCTTT
CSASTGMGAFF
>TRBJ2-1|TRBV9|16|-|-
TGTGCCAGCAGCGTATTAGGTAGGAGCTCCTACAATGAGCAGTTCTTC
CASSVLGRSSYNEQFF
>TRBJ1-1|TRBV4-3|15|-|-
TGCGCCAGCAGCCAAGCAGGCTCTCGGAACACTGAAGCTTTCTTT
CASSQAGSRNTEAFF